This T cell receptor (beta chain) derives from a study of blood T cell repertoires in COVID-19 (dated by TCRdb to the early 2020s). Broadly, across the study: The collaborator samples originated in the United States, Italy and Spain and spanned the acute and convalescent phases of COVID-19. The prospective study material was composed of cDNA or gDNA derived from T cells, B-cell-depleted T cells, or PBMCs. Subjects who had been exposed to COVID-19, were actively infected with it, or had recovered from it provided the deeply sampled blood TCRbeta repertoires that made up the dataset. The repertoires were made available in a free public database intended to serve as a resource for research on the immune response to SARS-CoV-2. The samples were drawn from two sources: the first 160 participants of the ongoing ImmuneRACE study, and 950 to 1,500 subjects contributed by 6 global collaborators. A de-identified subject ID, COVID-19 status, age in years and sex were almost always included in the sample metadata. Where HLA class I and class II types were available, the types were taken from metadata supplied by the sample provider, not from assay-based typing.

Beyond this particular receptor, the publication reports: Clinical and demographic metadata were provided uncurated, with the amount varying by source and participant.

TCRbeta CDR3 regions were amplified from genomic DNA by means of the immunoSEQ Assay, a bias-controlled multiplex PCR. As for how the authors treated the data: Nucleated cell counts per sample were estimated from amplification of reference gene primers within the assay. Sequence reads were collapsed and filtered to measure the absolute abundance of every unique TCRbeta CDR3 rearrangement. For each sample, productive Simpson clonality was calculated as the square root of Simpson's diversity index over productive rearrangements. This is the immuneACCESS table as TCRdb keeps it, with only in-frame sequences that have V and J called. A part of the clones is gone; compared with another copy, unresolved V genes explain less than half, and the rest is unexplained. V, J and clone size derive from that table, while D and trimming were established from the DNA sequence. Counted in this sample were under 300,000 clones; about nine tenths of them appeared once. Together, the top ten hold nearly 6.5% of the sample.

CDR1 and CDR2 were assigned from the germline V gene (reference sequence) as SGHKS and YYEKEE. Clipping removes 4 bases from V and 0 bases from J, with 9 as the unmatched junction base count. Taken from cysteine to phenylalanine, the CDR3 has 16 residues. Of the read, only the CDR3 DNA is kept; its 48 bases are in frame from base 1. In the prospective study, participants were roughly 18 to 100 years old, resided in 20 to 30 geographic areas of the United States, and were enrolled through a virtual design. In the prospective study, participants were assigned to cohorts based on the clinical history participants reported in a screening survey and a study questionnaire. Mobile phlebotomists in the prospective study collected whole blood, serum and a nasopharyngeal or oropharyngeal swab from every participant. Over an approximately 2-month period, participants in the prospective study had the option of providing additional blood draws and questionnaires. Blood samples from the prospective study were shipped frozen or at room temperature prior to DNA extraction.

On this clone itself: What antigen it recognizes has not been identified. No quality values exist for individual bases; no much larger clone is one base distant.

The clonotype originates from a woman aged 25 to 39 with acute COVID-19. The sample consisted of PBMCs or T cells enriched from blood (not recorded which). The V and J segments used are TRBV5-5 and TRBJ2-7; TRBD1 matches 8 bases in the middle. The DNA sequence is TGTGCCAGCAGCCTACCCGGGACAGGCTTCTCCTACGAGCAGTACTTC. Translation gives CASSLPGTGFSYEQYF.